Here is one TCR beta chain with its context. Its target antigen remains unknown. The input lacks base qualities; no much larger clone sits a single base away. The CDR3, cysteine through phenylalanine, is 16 amino acids long. The retained sequence is limited to the CDR3, 48 bases, with the frame set at the first base. Per the germline V gene, SNHLY is the CDR1 and FYNNEI is the CDR2. For this chain, trimming is 5 bases at the V end and 7 bases at the J end, and the number of junction bases without a gene match is 11. Genomic DNA was extracted from sorted cells for sequencing of the TCRbeta CDR3 region. TCRbeta CDR3 regions were sequenced using the immunoSEQ Assay. As stored in TCRdb, this immuneACCESS dataset retains in-frame rearrangements with V and J assigned. A fraction of the clones does not appear; measured against another copy, unresolved V genes explain less than half of the discrepancy, and the remainder lacks a known reason. The sample table holds about 58,000 clones, of which about 76% were seen once. The ten largest clones add up to roughly 1.2% of the sample.

The trial excluded patients who had a history of autoimmune disease or who were on systemic immunosuppression. Peripheral blood for TCR sequencing was drawn from every dose cohort at baseline, at cycle 4 day 1 and at cycle 7 day 1. The samples were drawn from a first-in-human, open-label, multicenter phase I dose-escalation trial of ivuxolimab. Adults with locally advanced or metastatic melanoma, renal cell, hepatocellular, or head and neck squamous cell carcinoma were enrolled in the trial. CD4+ and CD8+ T cells were sorted separately from peripheral blood before TCR sequencing. These data originate in a study of OX40 agonist ivuxolimab in advanced cancers. With regard to the full study: The costimulatory receptor OX40 (CD134) was targeted by ivuxolimab, a fully human IgG2 agonistic monoclonal antibody. Intravenous ivuxolimab was administered to patients every 2 weeks at six dose levels: 0.01, 0.1, 0.3, 1.5, 3 and 10 mg/kg. Among the roughly 50 dose-escalation patients, around 19 had hepatocellular carcinoma, roughly 15 melanoma, 9 renal cell carcinoma and 9 head and neck cancer. In the dose-escalation cohort, nearly 85% of patients were male, and the mean age was approximately 60 years with a range of roughly 20 to 79. Prior anti-PD-1, anti-PD-L1 or anti-CTLA-4 therapy was permitted, and checkpoint inhibitors had been received by around 39% of dose-escalation patients. Three dose-escalation patients achieved partial responses, one with hepatocellular carcinoma and two with cutaneous melanoma. Peripheral TCRbeta sequencing was intended to test whether TCR sequence diversity was altered and clonal T-cell expansion was caused by ivuxolimab. The paper describes the monotherapy dose-escalation part (N ≈ 52 patients) of the phase I trial of ivuxolimab.

Summary of the overall study and its limitations: On average, CD8+ T cells showed more expanded clones than CD4+ T cells after ivuxolimab. Which antigens the clonally expanded peripheral T cells were specific for was not determined. In the 0.1-3.0 mg/kg groups, partial responders were among the patients with the lowest normalized peripheral clonal expansion, particularly in CD8+ T cells. Clonal expansion of both CD4+ and CD8+ blood T cells was observed from baseline to week 6 at doses 0.1 to 3.0 mg/kg. Low levels of normalized T-cell clonal expansion were also shown by some nonresponding patients.

The rearranged chain carries TRBV2 and TRBJ1-4, with 9 bases matching TRBD1. The material was CD4+ or CD8+ T cells sorted from blood, obtained in a trial of the OX40 agonist ivuxolimab. This TCR was recovered from an adult with an advanced solid tumor such as melanoma, head and neck, liver or kidney cancer. Read as DNA, the sequence is TGTGCCAGCAGTAGTCCCGGGACAGGGATGGGTGAAAAACTGTTTTTT. This yields the protein CASSSPGTGMGEKLFF. The CDR3, completed at both ends by the reference TRBV2 and TRBJ1-4 genes, gives the full variable domain EPEVTQTPSHQVTQMGQEVILRCVPISNHLYFYWYRQILGQKVEFLVSFYNNEISEKSEIFDDQFSVERPDGSNFTLKIRSTKLEDSAMYFCASSSPGTGMGEKLFFGSGTQLSVL.